The clone carrying this T cell receptor beta chain was observed a handful of times. A second PCR of 7 to 11 cycles used a sample-barcoded 5' primer and a J-beta primer mix. TCRdb fed the 5' RACE reads into MiXCR, producing one record per CDR3 protein. Altogether around 990,000 distinct CDR3 sequences are present, under 30% being singletons, with the ten largest covering about 0.69%. The data derive from a study of blood T cells in healthy people across ages. The V end lost 2 bases, the J end lost 10 bases, and 14 bases lay between the germline ends. Germline V gene lookup returns CDR1 SQVTM and CDR2 ANQGSEA. CDR3 length: 13 amino acids. These same data were also listed under a study on T cells of mothers and their children.

This TCR was recovered from a girl aged 2-10 years in good health. The sample taken for sequencing was blood. The V call is TRBV29-1, the J call TRBJ1-4; a possible D gene is TRBD1 (5 bases). CDR3 sequence (DNA): TGCAGCGTTGAACCGGGACTCCCCGGAAAACTGTTTTTT. Encoded protein: CSVEPGLPGKLFF.